This T cell receptor beta chain was identified during a study of shared clonotypes between healthy human individuals. Points from the study as a whole: Compared with clonotypes that all four donors shared, non-shared clonotypes had lower generation probabilities.

There are many counts of this clone. Its antigen is still unknown. The CD4+ fraction was divided into a CD45RA+ naive subset and a CD45RA-negative memory subset. Execution of the assay was at deep level. Across several immunoSEQ plates, the genomic DNA of each subset was split evenly. Sequenced by immunoSEQ multiplex PCR; TCRdb stores in-frame clones only, minus some. Of about 1.1 million clones detected, 70% to 80% appear once; the ten largest clones hold around 0.6%. Sequencing was done on a sample of memory CD4+ T cells from PBMCs. Sample subset: CD45RA-negative fraction. This TCR was recovered from a man aged 18-30 years in good health. Some clones in this sample may be carry-over from other donors' samples.

The CDR3 DNA follows: TGCGCCAGCAGCCGACCCGGGGCCCATGGCTACACCTTC. Translation: CASSRPGAHGYTF. This chain joins TRBV4-1 and TRBJ1-2; D is perhaps TRBD1 (5 bases). Trimming left V 4 bases short and J 6 bases short, with 12 bases between. Germline V CDR1 and CDR2: MGHRA, YSYEKL. CDR3 length: 13 residues.